This entry lists 20 T cell receptor beta chains sequenced from one sample in a study of molecular identifiers for immune sequencing clone quantification. In TCRdb, the PCR reads were re-called with MiXCR into one record per CDR3 protein. The table records some 96,000 distinct CDR3 sequences, approximately 25% of them present only once. The sequencing input was naive CD8+ T cells from blood, with Jurkat cell RNA spiked in. As to subset: FACS-sorted CD8+CD4-CCR7+CD45RA+ naive T cells. Source of these receptors: a human donor in good health. Some libraries in this study had Jurkat cell RNA spiked in.

For the CDR3, the DNA is TGTGCCAGCAGCCCCCAGGGGGTAGGGGGTCAGCCCCAGCATTTT. Its translation is CASSPQGVGGQPQHF. This chain joins TRBV7-9 and TRBJ1-5; 7 bases are shared with TRBD1. The V segment lost 5 bases and the J segment 6 bases; nucleotides outside the gene matches: 10. Germline V gives CDR1 SEHNR, CDR2 FQNEAQ (reference sequence). The CDR3 covers 15 residues. Variable domain in full (rest from reference TRBV7-9 and TRBJ1-5): DTGVSQNPRHKITKRGQNVTFRCDPISEHNRLYWYRQTLGQGPEFLTYFQNEAQLEKSRLLSDRFSAERPKGSFSTLEIQRTEQGDSAMYLCASSPQGVGGQPQHFGDGTRLSIL.

On this clonotype: Its ends do not fully match the called genes, so a read error is possible. The rearrangement links TRBV4-3 to TRBJ2-5; D ambiguous. The V gene's germline CDR1 is LGHNA and CDR2 YSLEER. There are 15 residues in the CDR3. The CDR3 spells CARSQDLEYQETQYF. CDR3 DNA sequence: TGCGCCCGCAGCCAAGATCTAGAGTACCAAGAGACCCAGTACTTC.

The V call is TRBV20-1, the J call TRBJ2-1, with 11 bases that match TRBD2. The junction had 7 bases not matched to a gene; V was cut back by 8 bases and J by 4 bases. This CDR3 is 14 amino acids long. Germline V CDR1 and CDR2: DFQATT, SNEGSKA (reference sequence). The CDR3 DNA reads as TGCAGTCCCATGGGACTAGCGGAATACAATGAGCAGTTCTTC. Amino acid sequence: CSPMGLAEYNEQFF.

This clonotype was observed many times. V and J are TRBV5-1 and TRBJ2-3; tentatively, D is TRBD1 (6 bases). Trimming stripped 2 bases from V and 3 bases from J, with 22 bases between. Looked up from germline, CDR1 is SGHRS and CDR2 is YFSETQ. CDR3 size: 18 residues. CDR3 amino acids: CASSFRQVPLPGTDTQYF. In DNA form, the CDR3 reads TGCGCCAGCAGCTTCAGACAGGTTCCCCTCCCCGGGACAGATACGCAGTATTTT. The whole variable domain, remainder taken from reference TRBV5-1 and TRBJ2-3, is KAGVTQTPRYLIKTRGQQVTLSCSPISGHRSVSWYQQTPGQGLQFLFEYFSETQRNKGNFPGRFSGRQFSNSRSEMNVSTLELGDSALYLCASSFRQVPLPGTDTQYFGPGTRLTVL.

This clonotype occurred many times. The rearrangement uses TRBV27 and TRBJ1-4; no reliable D call. The CDR3 spans 15 residues. CDR1 and CDR2 from the germline V gene are MNHEY and SMNVEV (reference sequence). The germline V and J ends were trimmed by 3 bases and 5 bases, with 13 bases remaining between them. The CDR3 DNA follows: TGTGCCAGCAGTTTGTATAGCTTCGGCAATGAAAAACTGTTTTTT. This gives the protein CASSLYSFGNEKLFF.

Details on this clonotype: A much larger clone lies one base from this, so it may be a read error. CDR3 sequence reads: CASSPDEAQATTQYF. CDR3 bases: TGTGCCAGCAGCCCGGACGAGGCCCAAGCTACGACCCAGTACTTC. The chain joins TRBV27 to TRBJ2-5; D gene ambiguous. This CDR3 region has 15 residues. Germline CDR1 is MNHEY and CDR2 is SMNVEV (reference sequence). V gave up 6 bases and J gave up 7 bases, with 21 bases separating them.

A note on this clonotype: A much larger clone is a single base away; this may be a read error. This chain joins TRBV7-9 and TRBJ2-1, with D maybe TRBD2 (7 bases). V lost 5 bases and J 3 bases, leaving 17 bases between the germline ends. The germline CDR1 and CDR2 sequences are SEHNR and FQNEAQ (reference sequence). The CDR3 covers 16 residues. The CDR3 reads CASSPSPGGYYNEQFF. The CDR3, as DNA: TGTGCCAGCAGCCCTAGCCCGGGGGGCTACTACAATGAGCAGTTCTTC.

This clonotype has a count of ten or more. The chain has TRBV27 and TRBJ2-4; D might be TRBD1 (6 bases). This CDR3 is 12 amino acids long. The V and J ends lost 6 bases and 6 bases respectively, with 9 bases between them. The germline V gene has CDR1 MNHEY and CDR2 SMNVEV (reference sequence). CDR3 protein: CASRETGNIQYF. The CDR3 DNA sequence: TGTGCCAGCAGGGAGACAGGAAACATTCAGTACTTC.

The chain uses TRBV7-3 and TRBJ1-1; D gene uncertain. Germline CDR1 SGHTA, CDR2 FQGTGA. V lost 2 bases and J lost 1, with 8 bases in between. The CDR3 totals 14 residues. CDR3 sequence reads: CASSLGGRNTEAFF. For the CDR3, the DNA is TGTGCCAGCAGCTTAGGAGGACGGAACACTGAAGCTTTCTTT.

At least ten counts were recorded for this clonotype. The genes are TRBV19 and TRBJ2-1, with a tentative D call TRBD2 (6 bases). The CDR3 covers 12 residues. V was cut by 9 bases and J by 4 bases, with 10 bases left in between. Germline V gene lookup returns CDR1 LNHDA and CDR2 SQIVND (reference sequence). The CDR3, as DNA: TGTGCCAGAGAGGGACTTTACAATGAGCAGTTCTTC. Its protein is CAREGLYNEQFF.

In regard to this clonotype: This may arise from a read error, as a much more abundant clone is one base away. This sequence joins TRBV5-5 and TRBJ1-1; D gene uncertain. The CDR3 covers 16 residues. Germline assignment: CDR1 SGHKS and CDR2 YYEKEE (reference sequence). CDR3: CASSATPTNQNTAAFF. The CDR3 DNA reads as TGTGCCAGCAGCGCAACCCCGACGAACCAGAACACTGCAGCTTTCTTT.

This clonotype has just a few counts. The chain combines TRBV29-1 with TRBJ2-7; 7 bases align to TRBD1. The germline CDR1 and CDR2 sequences are SQVTM and ANQGSEA. Trimming at V came to 1 base and at J to 1 base, leaving 1 base not matched to a gene. The length of the CDR3 is 13 residues. Here the CDR3 reads CSVEAGQSYEQYF. CDR3 coding DNA: TGCAGCGTTGAAGCGGGACAGTCCTACGAGCAGTACTTC.

In regard to this clonotype: A much larger clone lies one base from this, so it may be a read error. Written as DNA, the CDR3 is TGTGCCAGCAGTTATGAGACAGGGGTCCACGAGCAGTACTTC. Translating it yields CASSYETGVHEQYF. V usage is TRBV27 and J usage is TRBJ2-7; 8 bases are a match to TRBD1. This CDR3 contains 14 residues. Trimming took 4 bases from V and 5 from J; bases not matched to a gene: 7. Germline V gene sequence: CDR1 MNHEY, CDR2 SMNVEV (reference sequence).

The chain employs TRBV20-1 and TRBJ2-6; 14 bases map to TRBD2. J gave up 2 bases and V 0 bases, and 9 bases lay outside the gene matches. Germline loops: CDR1 DFQATT, CDR2 SNEGSKA (reference sequence). This CDR3 has 20 amino acids. For the CDR3, the DNA is TGCAGTGCTAGAGAGGAGGGGGGACTAGCGGGAGTAGCTGGGGCCAACGTCCTGACTTTC. Amino acids: CSAREEGGLAGVAGANVLTF.

This clonotype was counted between two and nine times. The rearrangement joins TRBV11-2 to TRBJ1-1; D remains ambiguous. CDR3 length: 11 amino acids. V lost 8 bases and J 6 bases, leaving 10 bases between the germline ends. Germline CDR1 is SGHAT and CDR2 is FQNNGV. CDR3 coding DNA: TGTGCCAGCGCAGTACTCGCTGAAGCTTTCTTT. It specifies CASAVLAEAFF. The entire variable domain, with the rest obtained from reference TRBV11-2 and TRBJ1-1, is as follows: EAGVAQSPRYKIIEKRQSVAFWCNPISGHATLYWYQQILGQGPKLLIQFQNNGVVDDSQLPKDRFSAERLKGVDSTLKIQPAKLEDSAVYLCASAVLAEAFFGQGTRLTVV.

As for this clonotype: A much larger clone differs from this one at a single base, so this may be a read error. In this CDR3 the conserved last residue, phenylalanine or tryptophan, is missing, so a read error is likely. This chain links TRBV20-1 with TRBJ2-7, with D perhaps matching TRBD2 (6 bases). CDR1 is DFQATT, CDR2 SNEGSKA, per germline (reference sequence). CDR3 length equals 12 residues. With 1 base removed from V and 3 bases from J, the gap between germline ends came to 7 bases. The CDR3 coding sequence is TGCAGTGCTAGAGGGGGGGACTACGAGCAGTACTTA. Protein: CSARGGDYEQYL.

A word on this clonotype: A much more abundant neighbour one base away suggests this may be a read error. The CDR3 carries no conserved terminal phenylalanine or tryptophan, so it likely arises from a read error. The V gene is TRBV27, the J gene TRBJ1-1; D ambiguous. Germline V gives CDR1 MNHEY, CDR2 SMNVEV (reference sequence). The CDR3 totals 14 residues. The V and J ends lost 5 bases and 1 base respectively, with 11 bases between them. CDR3 sequence: CASSLRTANTEAFS. In DNA form, the CDR3 reads TGTGCCAGCAGTCTACGGACGGCGAACACTGAAGCTTTCTCT.

This clonotype was seen repeatedly, ten times or more. The CDR3 spells CASSPLLPAGGTDTQYF. In nucleotides, the CDR3 is TGTGCCAGCAGTCCACTCCTTCCAGCGGGGGGCACAGATACGCAGTATTTT. The chain links TRBV27 to TRBJ2-3, with 8 nucleotides matching TRBD2. V shed 5 bases and J 1 base; nucleotides not matched to a gene: 11. The CDR3 extends over 17 amino acids. Germline CDR1 reads MNHEY; CDR2 reads SMNVEV (reference sequence).

This clonotype was seen ten or more times. The rearrangement links TRBV11-2 to TRBJ2-3; TRBD2 aligns across 8 bases. This CDR3 contains 18 residues. Germline-derived CDR1 and CDR2 are SGHAT and FQNNGV. J was trimmed by 3 bases and V by 7 bases; bases with no gene match: 18. The DNA of the CDR3 is TGTGCCAGCACCCCAGGGCGGGGAGTAGCGGGATGGACAGATACGCAGTATTTT. Translated: CASTPGRGVAGWTDTQYF.

This clonotype was counted ten times or more. The chain couples TRBV12-3 or TRBV12-4 to TRBJ2-3; 10 positions agree with TRBD2. The V gene end was trimmed by 5 bases and the J gene end by 4 bases; junction bases not matched to a gene: 6. The CDR3 totals 15 residues. The CDR3 loop is CASSKAGGPADTQYF. CDR3 coding DNA: TGTGCCAGCAGTAAAGCGGGAGGGCCAGCAGATACGCAGTATTTT.